This T cell receptor beta chain is from a study of control samples from healthy donors and cancer patients. Sequenced by immunoSEQ multiplex PCR; TCRdb stores in-frame clones only, minus some. The sample holds under 200,000 clones, roughly 93% seen once. This sequence was found in a woman in her sixties or seventies in good health. The sequenced sample consisted of blood.

CDR3 sequence (DNA): TGTGCCAGCAGTTACCCCCTTGGGAGGGGGGGGGTCGATGAGCAGTTCTTC. Translated: CASSYPLGRGGVDEQFF. The V and J genes are TRBV6-2 or TRBV6-3 and TRBJ2-1, with D possibly TRBD2 on 7 matching bases. Between the trimmed V and J ends, which lost 2 bases and 8 bases, there was a span of 22 bases. From germline, CDR1 is MNHEY and CDR2 SVGEGT. This CDR3 is 17 amino acids long.